This section outlines one T cell receptor (beta chain) sequence together with its context. CDR1 is SGHAT, CDR2 FQNNGV, per germline. The CDR3 consists of 16 residues. V was clipped by 5 bases and J by 3 bases, with 19 bases between them. Generated by immunoSEQ multiplex PCR, the TCRdb table keeps only in-frame clones and is missing some. The top ten hold less than 3.5% of the sample, which has about 150,000 clones, about 88% seen once. The sample comes from a study of T cell responses to AZD1222 COVID-19 vaccine. The chain uses TRBV11-2 and TRBJ1-1, with D hard to call. The sequenced sample was peripheral blood, obtained on day 0 of AZD1222 vaccination. This receptor was taken from an adult in good health. The DNA for the CDR3 is TGTGCCAGCAGCAGAGAGGGTAGAGGGATCGACACTGAAGCTTTCTTT. Translated, it gives CASSREGRGIDTEAFF.